This T cell receptor (beta chain) stems from a study of OX40 agonist ivuxolimab in advanced cancers. Regarding the complete study: Ivuxolimab, which targeted the costimulatory receptor OX40 (CD134), was an agonistic, fully human IgG2 monoclonal antibody. Intravenous ivuxolimab was administered to patients every 2 weeks at six dose levels: 0.01, 0.1, 0.3, 1.5, 3 and 10 mg/kg. In the dose-escalation cohort, over 65% of patients were male, and the mean age was roughly 60 years, with a range of about 23 to 85. Patients were allowed to have had prior anti-PD-1, anti-PD-L1 or anti-CTLA-4 therapy, and around two fifths of the dose-escalation patients had been treated with checkpoint inhibitors. Among the approximately 50 dose-escalation patients, approximately 20 had hepatocellular carcinoma, approximately 15 melanoma, 9 renal cell carcinoma and 9 head and neck cancer. Partial responses were achieved by three dose-escalation patients, of whom one had hepatocellular carcinoma and two had cutaneous melanoma. The paper covers the monotherapy dose-escalation part of the phase I ivuxolimab trial, which included N ≈ 57 patients. The purpose of peripheral TCRbeta sequencing was to test whether ivuxolimab changed TCR sequence diversity and led to clonal T-cell expansion. The paper's findings and limits, for the study overall: Which antigens the clonally expanded peripheral T cells were specific for was not determined. Partial responders in the 0.1-3.0 mg/kg groups had among the lowest normalized peripheral clonal expansion, especially among CD8+ T cells. After ivuxolimab, more expanded clones were found on average in CD8+ T cells than in CD4+ T cells. Low levels of normalized T-cell clonal expansion were also seen in some nonresponding patients. Clonal expansion of both CD4+ and CD8+ blood T cells was observed from baseline to week 6 at doses 0.1 to 3.0 mg/kg.

The CDR3 covers 13 residues, taking in both the cysteine and the phenylalanine. The entry retains the CDR3 DNA only, 39 bases that are in frame from base 1. From a lookup of the germline V gene, CDR1 and CDR2 are SGHTA and FQGTGA. The junction carries 6 bases between V and J, which are trimmed by 2 bases and 4 bases respectively. Patients with autoimmune disease history or receiving systemic immunosuppression were excluded from the trial. In every dose cohort, peripheral blood was drawn for TCR sequencing at baseline, cycle 4 day 1, and cycle 7 day 1. The samples were taken from a phase I, first-in-human, multicenter, open-label dose-escalation trial of ivuxolimab. The trial enrolled adults with locally advanced or metastatic head and neck squamous cell, hepatocellular, melanoma or renal cell carcinoma. Before TCR sequencing, CD4+ T cells and CD8+ T cells were sorted from peripheral blood as separate populations.

To sequence the TCRbeta CDR3 region, genomic DNA was isolated from the sorted cells. TCRbeta CDR3 regions were sequenced using the immunoSEQ Assay. TCRdb provides this immuneACCESS table in a form limited to in-frame rearrangements. Some clones are lacking; in checked studies, under half of them reflect an unresolved V gene, and why the rest are absent is not known. For this sample the table gives 65,000 to 90,000 clones, of which about 90% were detected only once. The ten largest account for 0.78% of the sample. Comments on this clone: No cognate antigen has been identified for it. No base quality values were provided; no much bigger clone lies one nucleotide off.

This specimen was CD4+ or CD8+ T cells sorted from blood, taken in a trial of the OX40 agonist ivuxolimab. This TCR was sampled from an adult with an advanced solid tumor such as melanoma, head and neck, liver or kidney cancer. The chain employs TRBV7-3 and TRBJ2-1; there is no confident call for the D gene. The CDR3 protein sequence reads: CASSLDGYNEQFF. The DNA is TGTGCCAGCAGCTTAGACGGTTACAATGAGCAGTTCTTC.